A single sample is the source of the 8 T cell receptor beta chains below, sequenced in a study of siplizumab effects on memory and regulatory T cells. TCRdb's table, derived via immunoSEQ multiplex PCR, lists solely in-frame clones and lacks some. The sample carries about 62,000 clones, roughly 85% recorded once. Sequenced material: memory CD4+ T cells sorted from blood. All receptors derive from a human donor in good health.

V usage is TRBV15 and J usage is TRBJ2-1; a possible D gene is TRBD2 (5 bases). The CDR3 sequence is 16 residues long. The germline gives CDR1 LNHNV, CDR2 YYDKDF (reference sequence). The V end was cut by 0 bases, the J end by 3 bases, with 12 bases between. CDR3 nucleotides: TGTGCCACCAGCAGAGATAATCCAGGACTCTACAATGAGCAGTTCTTC. It specifies CATSRDNPGLYNEQFF.

This sequence joins TRBV9 and TRBJ1-6; weak D call: TRBD1 (5 bases). The V gene's germline CDR1 is SGDLS and CDR2 YYNGEE. V shed 0 bases and J shed 5 bases, with 12 bases lying between them. The CDR3 covers 16 residues. CDR3 nucleotide sequence: TGTGCCAGCAGCGTAGCTGGGGCGGCTCATAATTCACCCCTCCACTTT. It translates to CASSVAGAAHNSPLHF.

V usage is TRBV7-2 and J usage is TRBJ2-1; the D gene is possibly TRBD2 (7 bases). Trimming took 1 base from V and 4 from J, leaving 14 bases between them. Germline V CDR1 and CDR2: SGHTA, FQGNSA. The CDR3 extends over 16 amino acids. The CDR3 DNA is TGTGCCAGCAGCTTAGTTGGGAGGGGGGGTTACAATGAGCAGTTCTTC. It specifies CASSLVGRGGYNEQFF.

The chain joins TRBV11-2 to TRBJ1-4; no clear D gene. With 7 bases removed from V and 0 bases from J, the gap between germline ends came to 21 bases. CDR1 is SGHAT, CDR2 FQNNGV, per germline. The CDR3 length is 18 residues. For the CDR3, the DNA is TGTGCCAGCACGGCTGCACCACCTAGTACCGCAACTAATGAAAAACTGTTTTTT. Translation gives CASTAAPPSTATNEKLFF.

This clone was picked up one time. This chain connects TRBV7-2 to TRBJ2-1; 13 bases match TRBD2. This CDR3 has 18 amino acids. V gave up 5 bases and J gave up 6 bases; unmatched junction bases: 13. Germline assignment: CDR1 SGHTA and CDR2 FQGNSA. CDR3 amino acids: CASSRITSTSGGFNEQFF. For the CDR3, the DNA is TGTGCCAGCAGCCGTATCACCTCGACTAGCGGGGGGTTCAATGAGCAGTTCTTC. Variable domain in full (rest from reference TRBV7-2 and TRBJ2-1): GAGVSQSPSNKVTEKGKDVELRCDPISGHTALYWYRQSLGQGLEFLIYFQGNSAPDKSGLPSDRFSAERTGGSVSTLTIQRTQQEDSAVYLCASSRITSTSGGFNEQFFGPGTRLTVL.

The rearrangement joins TRBV5-1 to TRBJ1-3; no clear D. Per germline, CDR1 SGHRS and CDR2 YFSETQ. V lost 3 bases, J lost 0 bases, and 10 bases lay in between. The CDR3 has 15 residues. The chain's CDR3 is CASSSNTNSGNTIYF. CDR3 nucleotide sequence: TGCGCCAGCAGCTCCAACACTAACTCTGGAAACACCATATATTTT.

The chain links TRBV6-1 to TRBJ1-4; D remains unclear. The V gene's germline CDR1 is MNHNS and CDR2 SASEGT. The CDR3 has 9 amino acids. V shed 11 bases and J shed 7 bases, with 5 bases lying between them. CDR3 loop: CAGVEKLFF. CDR3 bases: TGTGCCGGAGTTGAAAAACTGTTTTTT.

This rearrangement joins TRBV6-5 to TRBJ2-7, with D unclear. The CDR3 sequence is 14 residues long. Germline-derived CDR1 and CDR2 are MNHEY and SVGAGI. V lost 6 bases and J 2 bases, leaving 14 bases between the germline ends. CDR3 protein: CASSLQSFAYEQYF. CDR3 nucleotides: TGTGCCAGCAGCCTACAGAGCTTCGCCTACGAGCAGTACTTC.